This paragraph covers one T cell receptor beta chain sequence. The antigen is undetermined. This specimen comes from a study of OX40 agonist ivuxolimab in advanced cancers. There are 18 residues in the CDR3. The germline gives CDR1 LNHDA, CDR2 SQIVND (reference sequence). Trimming shortened V by 4 bases and J by 3 bases, and 25 bases separated the two germline ends. Data came from immunoSEQ multiplex PCR; TCRdb stores just in-frame clones and leaves some out. The sample contains 50,000 to 55,000 clones, 75% to 90% of which appear only once. Study-level points and caveats: Clonal expansion in partial responders at 0.1-3.0 mg/kg ranked among the lowest. Antigen targets of the expanded peripheral T cells went undetermined.

This TCR came from an adult with an advanced solid tumor such as melanoma, head and neck, liver or kidney cancer. The chain links TRBV19 to TRBJ2-7; tentatively, D is TRBD1 or TRBD2 (6 bases each). The material was CD4+ or CD8+ T cells sorted from blood, obtained in a trial of the OX40 agonist ivuxolimab. The CDR3 sequence is CASSTDPNLGGRLYEQYF. The CDR3 DNA sequence: TGTGCCAGTAGTACGGACCCAAATCTGGGGGGCCGCCTCTACGAGCAGTACTTC.